This T cell receptor beta chain is from a study of T-cell reconstitution after alpha-beta-depleted transplantation in children. Findings and limits, study-wide: A year post-transplant, T-cell counts and diversity derived mostly from newly produced T cells. At around two months after transplant, the alpha-beta T cells were reportedly derived from several hundred expanded clones that came from non-depleted graft cells.

This clonotype has only a few counts. Its antigen remains unidentified. The CDR3 extends over 16 amino acids. The V and J ends lost 4 bases and 6 bases respectively, with 20 bases between them. Per the germline V gene, CDR1 is SGHTA and CDR2 is FQGTGA. Unique molecular identifiers were built into the TCRbeta library. TCRdb called the PCR reads again in MiXCR, with one record for every CDR3 protein. The table shows about 610,000 distinct CDR3 sequences, with roughly 27% occurring only once. Here the sequenced sample was PBMCs, taken before TCRalphabeta/CD19-depleted stem cell transplant. This chain links TRBV7-3 with TRBJ2-3, with unresolved D. The source is a boy in the first two years of life with Wiskott-Aldrich syndrome, due to receive a stem cell transplant. CDR3 sequence: CASSSNPPTLGDTQYF. The CDR3 region has the DNA TGTGCCAGCAGCTCAAATCCCCCTACGTTAGGTGATACGCAGTATTTT.